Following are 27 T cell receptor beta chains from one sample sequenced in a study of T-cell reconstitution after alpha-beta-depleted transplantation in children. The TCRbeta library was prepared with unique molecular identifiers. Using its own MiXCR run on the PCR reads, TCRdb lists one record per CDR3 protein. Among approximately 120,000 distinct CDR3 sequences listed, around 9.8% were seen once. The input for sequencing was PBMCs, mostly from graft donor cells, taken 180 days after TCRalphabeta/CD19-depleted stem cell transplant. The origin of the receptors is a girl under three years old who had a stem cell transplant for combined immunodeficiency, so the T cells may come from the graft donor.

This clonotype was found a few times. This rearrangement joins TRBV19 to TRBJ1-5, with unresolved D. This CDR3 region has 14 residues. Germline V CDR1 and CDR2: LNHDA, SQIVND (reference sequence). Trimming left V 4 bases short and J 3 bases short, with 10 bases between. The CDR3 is CASSRKSTNQPQHF. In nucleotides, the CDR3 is TGTGCCAGTAGTAGGAAGAGTACCAATCAGCCCCAGCATTTT.

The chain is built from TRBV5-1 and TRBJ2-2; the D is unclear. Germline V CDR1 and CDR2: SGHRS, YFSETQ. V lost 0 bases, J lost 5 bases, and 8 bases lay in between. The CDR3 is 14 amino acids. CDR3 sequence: CASSLGQQTGELFF. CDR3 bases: TGCGCCAGCAGCTTGGGGCAGCAAACCGGGGAGCTGTTTTTT.

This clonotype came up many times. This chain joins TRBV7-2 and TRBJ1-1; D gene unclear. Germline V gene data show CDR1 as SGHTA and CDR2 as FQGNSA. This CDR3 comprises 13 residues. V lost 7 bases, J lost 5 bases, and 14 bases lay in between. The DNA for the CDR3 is TGTGCCAGCAACCCCAACGGGTGGACTGAAGCTTTCTTT. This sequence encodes CASNPNGWTEAFF. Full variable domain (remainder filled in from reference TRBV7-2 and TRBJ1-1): GAGVSQSPSNKVTEKGKDVELRCDPISGHTALYWYRQSLGQGLEFLIYFQGNSAPDKSGLPSDRFSAERTGGSVSTLTIQRTQQEDSAVYLCASNPNGWTEAFFGQGTRLTVV.

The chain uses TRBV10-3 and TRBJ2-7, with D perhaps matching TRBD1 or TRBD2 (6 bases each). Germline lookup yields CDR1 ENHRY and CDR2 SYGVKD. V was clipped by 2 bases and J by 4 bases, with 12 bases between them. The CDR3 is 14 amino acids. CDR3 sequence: CAISEGGRGYEQYF. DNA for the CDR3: TGTGCCATCAGTGAGGGGGGGCGTGGGTACGAGCAGTACTTC.

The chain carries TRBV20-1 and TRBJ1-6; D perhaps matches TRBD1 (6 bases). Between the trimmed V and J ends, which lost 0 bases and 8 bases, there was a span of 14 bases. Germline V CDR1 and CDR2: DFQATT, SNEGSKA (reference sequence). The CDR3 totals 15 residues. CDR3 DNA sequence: TGCAGTGCTAGAGATCGGAGGGGGGGAGATTCACCCCTCCACTTT. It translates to CSARDRRGGDSPLHF.

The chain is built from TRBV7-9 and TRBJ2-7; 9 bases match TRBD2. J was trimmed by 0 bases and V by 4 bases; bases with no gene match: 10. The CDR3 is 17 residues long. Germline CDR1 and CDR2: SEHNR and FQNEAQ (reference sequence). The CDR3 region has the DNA TGTGCCAGCAGCTCCCAGAAGCTTAGCGGGAGCTCCTACGAGCAGTACTTC. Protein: CASSSQKLSGSSYEQYF.

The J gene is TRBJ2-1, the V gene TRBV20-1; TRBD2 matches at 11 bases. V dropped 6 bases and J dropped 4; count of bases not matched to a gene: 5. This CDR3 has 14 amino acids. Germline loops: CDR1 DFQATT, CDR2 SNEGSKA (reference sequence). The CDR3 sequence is CSAVTSGGYNEQFF. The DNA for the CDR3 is TGCAGTGCCGTTACTAGCGGGGGATACAATGAGCAGTTCTTC.

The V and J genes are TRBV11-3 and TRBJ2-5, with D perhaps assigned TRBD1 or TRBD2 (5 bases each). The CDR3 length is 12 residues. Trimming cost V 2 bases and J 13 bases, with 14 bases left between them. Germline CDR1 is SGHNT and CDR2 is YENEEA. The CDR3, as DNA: TGTGCCAGCAGCTTAACCACGGGACCTCGGTACTTC. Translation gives CASSLTTGPRYF.

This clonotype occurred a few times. The CDR3 DNA is TGTGCCAGCAGTTTATCGTGGGCAGCTCCTTATAGCAATCAGCCCCAGCATTTT. Protein: CASSLSWAAPYSNQPQHF. J is TRBJ1-5 and V is TRBV27; D is unclear. Germline CDR1 reads MNHEY; CDR2 reads SMNVEV (reference sequence). CDR3 length: 18 residues. Between the trimmed V and J ends, which lost 0 bases and 0 bases, there was a span of 15 bases.

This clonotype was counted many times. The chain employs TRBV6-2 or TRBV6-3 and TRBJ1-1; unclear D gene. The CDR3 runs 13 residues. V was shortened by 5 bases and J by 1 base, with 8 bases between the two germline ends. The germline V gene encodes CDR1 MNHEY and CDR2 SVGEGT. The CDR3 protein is CASSLDGNTEAFF. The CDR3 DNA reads TGTGCCAGCAGTCTCGACGGGAACACTGAAGCTTTCTTT.

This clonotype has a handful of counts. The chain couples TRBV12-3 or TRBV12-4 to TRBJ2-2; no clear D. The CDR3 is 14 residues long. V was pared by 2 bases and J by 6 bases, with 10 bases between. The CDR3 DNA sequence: TGTGCCAGCAGTTTAAATCGGGTCGCCGGGGAGCTGTTTTTT. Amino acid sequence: CASSLNRVAGELFF.

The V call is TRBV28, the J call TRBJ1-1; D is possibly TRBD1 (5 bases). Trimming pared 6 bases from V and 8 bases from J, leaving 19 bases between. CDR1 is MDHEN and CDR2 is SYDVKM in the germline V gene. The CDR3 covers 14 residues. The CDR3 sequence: CASRYSGASFEAFF. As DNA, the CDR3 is TGTGCCAGCAGATACAGCGGGGCCTCATTCGAAGCTTTCTTT. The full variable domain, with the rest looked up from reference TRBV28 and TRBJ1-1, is DVKVTQSSRYLVKRTGEKVFLECVQDMDHENMFWYRQDPGLGLRLIYFSYDVKMKEKGDIPEGYSVSREKKERFSLILESASTNQTSMYLCASRYSGASFEAFFGQGTRLTVV.

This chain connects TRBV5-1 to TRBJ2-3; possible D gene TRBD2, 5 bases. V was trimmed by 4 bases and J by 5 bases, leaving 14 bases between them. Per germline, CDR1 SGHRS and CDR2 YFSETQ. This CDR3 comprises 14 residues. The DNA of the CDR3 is TGCGCCAGCAGCCTCCGGGTCGAGGGAGATACGCAGTATTTT. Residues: CASSLRVEGDTQYF.

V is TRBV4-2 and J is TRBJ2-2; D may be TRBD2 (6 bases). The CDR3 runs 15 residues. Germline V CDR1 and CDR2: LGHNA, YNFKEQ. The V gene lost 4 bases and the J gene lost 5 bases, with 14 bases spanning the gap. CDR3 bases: TGTGCCAGCAGCCCCCGACTAGGAGATACCGGGGAGCTGTTTTTT. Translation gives CASSPRLGDTGELFF.

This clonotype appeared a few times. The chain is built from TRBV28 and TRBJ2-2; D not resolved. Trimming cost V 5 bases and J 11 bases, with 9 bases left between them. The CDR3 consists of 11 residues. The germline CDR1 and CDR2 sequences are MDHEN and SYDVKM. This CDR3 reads CASSPTTELFF. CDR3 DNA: TGTGCCAGCAGTCCTACAACCGAGCTGTTTTTT.

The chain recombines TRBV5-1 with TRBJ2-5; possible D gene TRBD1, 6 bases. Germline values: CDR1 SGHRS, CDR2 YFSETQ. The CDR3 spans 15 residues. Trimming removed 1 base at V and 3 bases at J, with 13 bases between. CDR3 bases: TGCGCCAGCAGCTTGAAACAGGGTGGGAAAGAGACCCAGTACTTC. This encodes CASSLKQGGKETQYF.

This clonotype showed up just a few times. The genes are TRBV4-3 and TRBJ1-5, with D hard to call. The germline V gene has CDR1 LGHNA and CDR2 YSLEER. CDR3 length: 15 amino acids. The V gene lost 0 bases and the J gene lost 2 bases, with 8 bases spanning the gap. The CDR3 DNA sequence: TGCGCCAGCAGCCAAGATGGGGAGGGCAATCAGCCCCAGCATTTT. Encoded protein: CASSQDGEGNQPQHF.

This CDR3 is CASSLTVLAGDYEQYF. For the CDR3, the DNA is TGTGCCAGCAGCTTAACGGTATTAGCGGGAGACTACGAGCAGTACTTC. This chain links TRBV7-9 with TRBJ2-7, with 9 bases that match TRBD2. This CDR3 comprises 16 residues. Germline CDR1 SEHNR, CDR2 FQNEAQ (reference sequence). V was clipped by 2 bases and J by 3 bases; unmatched bases: 8.

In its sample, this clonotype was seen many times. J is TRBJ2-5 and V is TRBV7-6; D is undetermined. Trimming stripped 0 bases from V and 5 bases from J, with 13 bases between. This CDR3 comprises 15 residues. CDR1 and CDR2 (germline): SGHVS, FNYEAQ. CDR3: CASSLAGQTAETQYF. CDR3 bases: TGTGCCAGCAGCTTAGCTGGGCAGACGGCCGAGACCCAGTACTTC.

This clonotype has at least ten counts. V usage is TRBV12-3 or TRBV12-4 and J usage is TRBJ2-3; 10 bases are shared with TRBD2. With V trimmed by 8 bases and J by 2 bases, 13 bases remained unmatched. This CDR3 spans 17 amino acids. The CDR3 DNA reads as TGTGCCAGCGCAAAGGGGGCTAGCGGGAGTCTCACAGATACGCAGTATTTT. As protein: CASAKGASGSLTDTQYF.

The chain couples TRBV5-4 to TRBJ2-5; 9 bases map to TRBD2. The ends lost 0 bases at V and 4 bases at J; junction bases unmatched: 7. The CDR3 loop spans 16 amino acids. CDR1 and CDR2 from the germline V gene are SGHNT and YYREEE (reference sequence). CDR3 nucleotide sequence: TGTGCCAGCAGCTTGGCCATAGCGGGAGAGAGAGAGACCCAGTACTTC. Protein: CASSLAIAGERETQYF.

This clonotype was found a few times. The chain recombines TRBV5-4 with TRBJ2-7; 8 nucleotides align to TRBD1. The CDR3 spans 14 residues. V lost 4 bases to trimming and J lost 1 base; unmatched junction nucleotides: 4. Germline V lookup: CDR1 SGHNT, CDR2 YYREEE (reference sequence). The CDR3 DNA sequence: TGTGCCAGCAGCCGGGACAGGACATCCTACGAGCAGTACTTC. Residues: CASSRDRTSYEQYF.

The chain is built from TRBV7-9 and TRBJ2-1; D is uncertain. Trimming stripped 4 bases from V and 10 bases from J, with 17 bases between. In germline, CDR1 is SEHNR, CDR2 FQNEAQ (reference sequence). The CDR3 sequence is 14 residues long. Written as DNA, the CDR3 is TGTGCCAGCAGCTCTGGGATGTTCGTGGGCGAGCAGTTCTTC. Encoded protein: CASSSGMFVGEQFF.

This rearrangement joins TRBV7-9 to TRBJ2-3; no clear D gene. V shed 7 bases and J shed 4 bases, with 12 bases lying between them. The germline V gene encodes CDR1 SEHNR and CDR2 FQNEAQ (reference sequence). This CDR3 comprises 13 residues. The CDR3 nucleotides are TGTGCCAGCACATACACGGCGCCAGATACGCAGTATTTT. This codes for CASTYTAPDTQYF.

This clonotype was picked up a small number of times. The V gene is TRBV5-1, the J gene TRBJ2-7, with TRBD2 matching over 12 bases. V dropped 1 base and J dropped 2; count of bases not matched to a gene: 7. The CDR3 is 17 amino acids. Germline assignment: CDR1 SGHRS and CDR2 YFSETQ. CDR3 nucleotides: TGCGCCAGCAGCTTGTTAACTAGCGGGAGGAGGGCCTACGAGCAGTACTTC. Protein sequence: CASSLLTSGRRAYEQYF.

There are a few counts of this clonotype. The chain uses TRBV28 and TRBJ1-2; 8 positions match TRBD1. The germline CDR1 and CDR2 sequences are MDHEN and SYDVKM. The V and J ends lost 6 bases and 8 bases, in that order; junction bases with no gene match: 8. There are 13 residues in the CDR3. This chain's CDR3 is CASRTQGVWGYTF. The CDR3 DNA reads TGTGCCAGCAGGACACAGGGGGTTTGGGGCTACACCTTC.

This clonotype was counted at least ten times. This CDR3 reads CAISGLGNEKLFF. The CDR3 DNA is TGTGCCATCAGTGGCCTAGGGAATGAAAAACTGTTTTTT. The chain uses TRBV10-3 and TRBJ1-4, with unresolved D. This CDR3 spans 13 amino acids. Per the germline V gene, CDR1 is ENHRY and CDR2 is SYGVKD. The germline V and J ends were trimmed by 4 bases and 5 bases, with 8 bases remaining between them.